A selection of T cell receptor beta chains follows, all from one sample in a study of T-cell reconstitution after alpha-beta-depleted transplantation in children. TCRdb reprocessed the PCR reads with MiXCR, giving one entry per CDR3 protein. Of hundreds of thousands of distinct CDR3 sequences in the sample, approximately 29% were seen once. The sample was PBMCs from the stem cell graft donor, taken from the stem cell graft. The receptors derive from a human donor who donated a stem cell graft to a child with aplastic anemia. Each CDR3 is given with its conserved first and last residue. The order of the fields is CDR3 protein, CDR3 DNA, V gene, D gene, J gene, clone size. The D gene is left open where the match is weak. Clone size is not always given. Where it is, it says once, few, many or a class for expanded clones.

CATSDPPDTQYF | TGTGCCACCAGTGACCCCCCGGATACGCAGTATTTT | TRBV24-1 | - | TRBJ2-3 | -
CASSLEPRAAHYEQYF | TGCGCCAGCAGCTTAGAACCCAGGGCGGCGCACTACGAGCAGTACTTC | TRBV5-1 | - | TRBJ2-7 | few
CASTRGGGRTSEQYF | TGTGCCAGCACACGGGGCGGGGGACGGACCTCTGAGCAGTACTTC | TRBV28 | TRBD2 | TRBJ2-7 | -
CASSPEGLPNYGYTF | TGTGCCAGCTCACCAGAGGGACTCCCTAACTATGGCTACACCTTC | TRBV18 | - | TRBJ1-2 | -
CARSLYRDTDTQYF | TGTGCCAGAAGTTTATATCGGGACACAGATACGCAGTATTTT | TRBV27 | - | TRBJ2-3 | -
CSAPGTSVNNEQFF | TGCAGTGCTCCCGGGACTAGCGTTAACAATGAGCAGTTCTTC | TRBV20-1 | TRBD2 | TRBJ2-1 | few
CASSLSRGPDEQYF | TGTGCCAGCAGCTTATCAAGGGGCCCAGACGAGCAGTACTTC | TRBV7-2 | - | TRBJ2-7 | few
CAWSVLPMNTEAFF | TGTGCCTGGAGTGTACTCCCAATGAACACTGAAGCTTTCTTT | TRBV30 | - | TRBJ1-1 | -
CSAESGGRTDTQYF | TGCAGTGCCGAATCCGGGGGGCGAACAGATACGCAGTATTTT | TRBV20-1 | - | TRBJ2-3 | few
CSAPGLAGGAQETQYF | TGCAGTGCTCCGGGACTAGCGGGAGGGGCCCAAGAGACCCAGTACTTC | TRBV20-1 | TRBD2 | TRBJ2-5 | few